This T cell receptor beta chain was sequenced for a study of OX40 agonist ivuxolimab in advanced cancers. Whole-study findings and limits: Undetermined was the antigen specificity of the expanded peripheral T cells.

As for this clone: Its antigen remains unidentified.

Assay used: immunoSEQ multiplex PCR; TCRdb lists only in-frame clones, some missing. Here the sample spans tens of thousands of clones, about 89% being singletons. The ends were cut back, 6 bases at V and 0 bases at J, with 13 bases in the middle. Germline V lookup: CDR1 MNHEY, CDR2 SVGAGI. This CDR3 is built from 15 residues. The receptor's source is an adult with an advanced solid tumor such as melanoma, head and neck, liver or kidney cancer. The chain uses TRBV6-5 and TRBJ2-3; D could derive from TRBD1 or TRBD2 (5 bases each). Sequenced material: CD4+ or CD8+ T cells sorted from blood, taken in a trial of the OX40 agonist ivuxolimab. The CDR3 region is CASSRSWGSTDTQYF. The CDR3 DNA follows: TGTGCCAGCAGCCGGAGTTGGGGGAGCACAGATACGCAGTATTTT.